This T cell receptor beta chain was observed in a study of PD-1 blockade in mismatch repair-deficient tumors. For the study at large: Enrolled about 2012-2016, patients had progressing, pretreated mismatch repair-deficient cancers of 11 to 13 types. Study results and caveats: Tumor-resident clones, often undetectable pretreatment in blood, expanded then contracted after pembrolizumab.

The repertoire was sequenced with immunoSEQ multiplex PCR; TCRdb's copy has only in-frame clones and lacks some. The sample holds about 110,000 clones, roughly 80% seen once. Turning to this clone: Its antigen is still unknown.

The V segment lost 0 bases and the J segment 7 bases; nucleotides outside the gene matches: 6. The CDR3 has 17 residues. Germline V gene data show CDR1 as LGHNA and CDR2 as YSLEER. A few pembrolizumab responders had their TCRs sequenced. V is TRBV4-3 and J is TRBJ2-1; 13 bases are shared with TRBD2. The specimen comprised peripheral blood, sampled 60 to 65 weeks after starting pembrolizumab. The receptor was isolated from an adult with mismatch repair-deficient cancer. CDR3 residues: CASSQDPGLAGVNEQFF. The CDR3 nucleotides are TGCGCCAGCAGCCAAGACCCCGGACTAGCGGGAGTAAATGAGCAGTTCTTC.